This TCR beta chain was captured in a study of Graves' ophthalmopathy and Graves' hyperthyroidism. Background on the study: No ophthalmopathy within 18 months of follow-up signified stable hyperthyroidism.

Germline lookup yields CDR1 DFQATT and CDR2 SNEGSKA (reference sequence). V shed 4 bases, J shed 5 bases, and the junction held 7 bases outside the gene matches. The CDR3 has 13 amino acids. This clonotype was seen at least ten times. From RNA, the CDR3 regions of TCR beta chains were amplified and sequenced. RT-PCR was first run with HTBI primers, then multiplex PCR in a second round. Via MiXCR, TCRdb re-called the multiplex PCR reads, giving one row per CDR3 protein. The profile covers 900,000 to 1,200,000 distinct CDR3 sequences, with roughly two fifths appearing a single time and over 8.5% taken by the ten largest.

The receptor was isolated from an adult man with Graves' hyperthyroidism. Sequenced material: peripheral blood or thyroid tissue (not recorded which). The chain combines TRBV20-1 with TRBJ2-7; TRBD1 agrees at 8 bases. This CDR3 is CSAIDRGRDEQYF. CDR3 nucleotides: TGCAGTGCTATAGACAGGGGCAGAGACGAGCAGTACTTC.